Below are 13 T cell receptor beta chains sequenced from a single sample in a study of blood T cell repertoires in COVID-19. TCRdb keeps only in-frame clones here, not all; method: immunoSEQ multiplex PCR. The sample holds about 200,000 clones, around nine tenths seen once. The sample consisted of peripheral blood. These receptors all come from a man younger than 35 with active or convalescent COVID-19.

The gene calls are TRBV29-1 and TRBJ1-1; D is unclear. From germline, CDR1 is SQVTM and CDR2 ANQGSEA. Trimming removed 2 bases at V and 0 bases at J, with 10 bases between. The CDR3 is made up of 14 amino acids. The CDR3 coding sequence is TGCAGCGTTGAATCTTGGGAGTTGAACACTGAAGCTTTCTTT. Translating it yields CSVESWELNTEAFF.

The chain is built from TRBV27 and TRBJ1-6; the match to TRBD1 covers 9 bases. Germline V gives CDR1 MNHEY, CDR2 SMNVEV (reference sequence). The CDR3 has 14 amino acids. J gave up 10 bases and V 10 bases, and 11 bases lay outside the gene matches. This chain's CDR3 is CATRQGQGASPLHF. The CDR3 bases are TGTGCCACTCGACAGGGACAGGGTGCCTCACCCCTCCACTTT.

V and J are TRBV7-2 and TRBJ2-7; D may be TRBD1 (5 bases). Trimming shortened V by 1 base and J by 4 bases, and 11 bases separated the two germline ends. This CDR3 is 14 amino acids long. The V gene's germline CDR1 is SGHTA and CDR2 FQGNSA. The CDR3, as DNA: TGTGCCAGCAGCTTAGGCCAGGGCCTATACGAGCAGTACTTC. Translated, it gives CASSLGQGLYEQYF.

The CDR3 sequence is CASSYRSNQPQHF. CDR3 in DNA: TGTGCCAGCAGTTACCGTAGCAATCAGCCCCAGCATTTT. The genes are TRBV6-5 and TRBJ1-5; D not resolved. The germline V and J ends were trimmed by 2 bases and 0 bases, with 2 bases remaining between them. Germline V gives CDR1 MNHEY, CDR2 SVGAGI. This CDR3 is built from 13 residues.

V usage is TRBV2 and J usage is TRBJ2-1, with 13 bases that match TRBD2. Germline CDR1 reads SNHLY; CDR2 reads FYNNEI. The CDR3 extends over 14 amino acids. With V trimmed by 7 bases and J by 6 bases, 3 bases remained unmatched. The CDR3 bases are TGTGCCAGCACCGGACTAGCGGGGGTCAATGAGCAGTTCTTC. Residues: CASTGLAGVNEQFF. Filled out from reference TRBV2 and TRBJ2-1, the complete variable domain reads EPEVTQTPSHQVTQMGQEVILRCVPISNHLYFYWYRQILGQKVEFLVSFYNNEISEKSEIFDDQFSVERPDGSNFTLKIRSTKLEDSAMYFCASTGLAGVNEQFFGPGTRLTVL.

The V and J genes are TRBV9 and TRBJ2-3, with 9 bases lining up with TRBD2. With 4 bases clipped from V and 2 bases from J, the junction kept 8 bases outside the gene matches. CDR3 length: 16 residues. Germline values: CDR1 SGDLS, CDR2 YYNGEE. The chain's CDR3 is CASSHYSGSVTDTQYF. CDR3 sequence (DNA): TGTGCCAGCAGCCACTATAGCGGGAGCGTCACAGATACGCAGTATTTT.

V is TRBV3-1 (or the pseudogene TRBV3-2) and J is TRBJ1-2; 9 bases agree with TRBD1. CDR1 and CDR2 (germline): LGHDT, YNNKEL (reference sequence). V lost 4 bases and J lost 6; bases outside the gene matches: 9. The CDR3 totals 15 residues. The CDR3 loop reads CASSPDWTGAHGYTF. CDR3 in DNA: TGTGCCAGCAGCCCAGATTGGACAGGGGCCCATGGCTACACCTTC.

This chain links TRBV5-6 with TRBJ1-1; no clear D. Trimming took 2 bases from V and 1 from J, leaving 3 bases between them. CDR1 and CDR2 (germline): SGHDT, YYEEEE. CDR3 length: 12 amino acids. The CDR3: CASSFKNTEAFF. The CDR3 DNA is TGTGCCAGCAGCTTCAAGAACACTGAAGCTTTCTTT.

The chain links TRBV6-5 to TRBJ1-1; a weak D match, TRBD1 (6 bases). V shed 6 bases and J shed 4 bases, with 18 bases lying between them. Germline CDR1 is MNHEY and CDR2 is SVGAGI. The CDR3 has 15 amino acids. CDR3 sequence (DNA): TGTGCCAGCAGCTCTAGGGGGGGCTTGCCCACTGAAGCTTTCTTT. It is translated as CASSSRGGLPTEAFF.

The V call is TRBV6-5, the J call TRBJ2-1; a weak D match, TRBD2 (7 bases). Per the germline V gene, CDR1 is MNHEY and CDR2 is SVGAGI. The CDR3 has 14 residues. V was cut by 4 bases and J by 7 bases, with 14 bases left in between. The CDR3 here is CASSWRGLLNEQFF. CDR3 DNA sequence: TGTGCCAGCAGTTGGCGGGGGCTCCTGAATGAGCAGTTCTTC.

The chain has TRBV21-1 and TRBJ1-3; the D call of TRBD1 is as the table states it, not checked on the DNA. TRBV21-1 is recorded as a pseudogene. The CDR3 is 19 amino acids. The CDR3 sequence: CASQATGHRSTDAGNTIYF. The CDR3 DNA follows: TGTGCCAGCCAGGCCACGGGACACAGATCCACCGATGCTGGAAACACCATATATTTT.

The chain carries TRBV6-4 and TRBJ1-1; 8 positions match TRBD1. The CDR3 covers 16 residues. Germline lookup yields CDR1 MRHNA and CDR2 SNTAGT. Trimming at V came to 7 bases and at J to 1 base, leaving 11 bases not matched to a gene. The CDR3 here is CASKGTGPRWNTEAFF. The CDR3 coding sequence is TGTGCCAGCAAGGGGACAGGACCAAGGTGGAACACTGAAGCTTTCTTT.

CDR3 in amino acids: CARGGGYGTGELFF. As DNA, the CDR3 is TGTGCCAGGGGGGGAGGTTACGGCACCGGGGAGCTGTTTTTT. The chain couples TRBV21-1 to TRBJ2-2; TRBD2, the D gene given by the table, was not confirmed from the DNA. TRBV21-1 is shown as a pseudogene. The CDR3 spans 14 residues.